Listed below are T cell receptor beta chains from one sample, sequenced in a study of blood T cell repertoires in COVID-19. This table comes from immunoSEQ multiplex PCR, and its TCRdb copy is limited to in-frame clones, with some not included. In the table there are 250,000 to 300,000 clones, approximately 91% of which are singletons. The sequenced material came from peripheral blood. The receptors come from a woman in her 30s with COVID-19, enrolled during active disease. Each CDR3 is given with its conserved first and last residue. Each record gives: J gene, clone size, V gene, D gene, CDR3 protein, CDR3 DNA. The D gene is left open where the match is weak. For some rows the clone size is stated as once, few or many, or as a class when expanded; others skip it.

j_gene: TRBJ1-5; abundance: NA; v_gene: TRBV28; d_gene: NA; CDR3aa: CASSPDNSNQPQHF; CDR3nt: TGTGCCAGCAGCCCTGACAATAGCAATCAGCCCCAGCATTTT
j_gene: TRBJ1-5; abundance: NA; v_gene: TRBV11-2; d_gene: TRBD1; CDR3aa: CASSFGTGSQPQHF; CDR3nt: TGTGCCAGCAGCTTCGGGACAGGGAGTCAGCCCCAGCATTTT
j_gene: TRBJ2-1; abundance: once; v_gene: TRBV3-1/TRBV3-2; d_gene: TRBD2; CDR3aa: CASSVSGRDEQFF; CDR3nt: TGTGCCAGCAGCGTCAGCGGGAGGGATGAGCAGTTCTTC
j_gene: TRBJ2-7; abundance: few; v_gene: TRBV27; d_gene: NA; CDR3aa: CASSLAGHSYEQYF; CDR3nt: TGTGCCAGCAGTTTGGCGGGCCACTCCTACGAGCAGTACTTC
j_gene: TRBJ2-3; abundance: few; v_gene: TRBV7-3; d_gene: NA; CDR3aa: CASSPNLVSDTQYF; CDR3nt: TGTGCCAGCAGCCCTAATCTCGTTTCAGATACGCAGTATTTT
j_gene: TRBJ1-5; abundance: NA; v_gene: TRBV19; d_gene: TRBD1; CDR3aa: CASSPKGAGNQPQHF; CDR3nt: TGTGCCAGTAGTCCTAAGGGGGCGGGGAATCAGCCCCAGCATTTT
j_gene: TRBJ2-7; abundance: once; v_gene: TRBV4-3; d_gene: TRBD2; CDR3aa: CASSQDLLAGYEQYF; CDR3nt: TGCGCCAGCAGCCAAGATCTACTAGCGGGGTACGAGCAGTACTTC
j_gene: TRBJ2-2; abundance: NA; v_gene: TRBV9; d_gene: TRBD2; CDR3aa: CASSFSGRNTGELFF; CDR3nt: TGTGCCAGCAGCTTTAGCGGGAGGAACACCGGGGAGCTGTTTTTT
j_gene: TRBJ1-1; abundance: NA; v_gene: TRBV11-2; d_gene: NA; CDR3aa: CASSLGPTGAEAFF; CDR3nt: TGTGCCAGCAGCTTGGGGCCCACTGGGGCTGAAGCTTTCTTT
j_gene: TRBJ1-1; abundance: once; v_gene: TRBV6-5; d_gene: TRBD1; CDR3aa: CASSLTSGGTEAFF; CDR3nt: TGTGCCAGCAGCCTAACCTCAGGGGGCACTGAAGCTTTCTTT
j_gene: TRBJ2-7; abundance: NA; v_gene: TRBV3-1/TRBV3-2; d_gene: NA; CDR3aa: CASSRWRHKRPYEQYF; CDR3nt: TGTGCCAGCAGCCGCTGGAGGCACAAACGCCCCTACGAGCAGTACTTC
j_gene: TRBJ2-5; abundance: NA; v_gene: TRBV30; d_gene: NA; CDR3aa: CASARGVGETQYF; CDR3nt: TGTGCCTCGGCCAGGGGGGTCGGGGAGACCCAGTACTTC
j_gene: TRBJ2-7; abundance: NA; v_gene: TRBV14; d_gene: NA; CDR3aa: CASSPLRRVYEQYF; CDR3nt: TGTGCCAGCAGCCCACTCCGGAGAGTTTACGAGCAGTACTTC
j_gene: TRBJ1-3; abundance: NA; v_gene: TRBV19; d_gene: NA; CDR3aa: CASSAGFGNTIYF; CDR3nt: TGTGCCAGTAGTGCCGGTTTTGGAAACACCATATATTTT
j_gene: TRBJ2-1; abundance: NA; v_gene: TRBV7-3; d_gene: NA; CDR3aa: CASSLGGQRNEQFF; CDR3nt: TGTGCCAGCAGCTTAGGAGGGCAACGGAATGAGCAGTTCTTC
j_gene: TRBJ2-7; abundance: NA; v_gene: TRBV6-2/TRBV6-3; d_gene: NA; CDR3aa: CASSRLNYEQYF; CDR3nt: TGTGCCAGCAGTCGACTGAACTACGAGCAGTACTTC
j_gene: TRBJ1-2; abundance: NA; v_gene: TRBV5-4; d_gene: NA; CDR3aa: CASSPIEIRDYGYTF; CDR3nt: TGTGCCAGCAGCCCCATCGAGATCAGGGACTATGGCTACACCTTC
j_gene: TRBJ1-5; abundance: once; v_gene: TRBV18; d_gene: TRBD1; CDR3aa: CASSPATGSNQPQHF; CDR3nt: TGTGCCAGCTCACCAGCGACAGGGTCCAATCAGCCCCAGCATTTT
j_gene: TRBJ1-4; abundance: NA; v_gene: TRBV28; d_gene: TRBD1; CDR3aa: CASRTGGEGEKLFF; CDR3nt: TGTGCCAGCAGGACAGGGGGAGAAGGGGAAAAACTGTTTTTT
j_gene: TRBJ2-2; abundance: NA; v_gene: TRBV9; d_gene: NA; CDR3aa: CASSVDRVSTGELFF; CDR3nt: TGTGCCAGCAGCGTAGACAGGGTCTCCACCGGGGAGCTGTTTTTT